This passage covers 20 T cell receptor beta chains from one sample sequenced in a study of blood T cell repertoires in COVID-19. Method: immunoSEQ multiplex PCR; TCRdb's copy keeps in-frame clones and lacks some. The sample includes more than 95,000 clones, over 75% of them seen just once. The material sequenced was peripheral blood. These receptors were taken from a man aged 60 to 75 with acute or convalescent COVID-19.

The chain carries TRBV7-9 and TRBJ2-5, with 7 bases aligning to TRBD1. This CDR3 is 14 amino acids long. With V trimmed by 1 base and J by 5 bases, 4 bases remained unmatched. The germline gives CDR1 SEHNR, CDR2 FQNEAQ (reference sequence). CDR3 amino acids: CASSLGGRGETQYF. The CDR3 DNA reads as TGTGCCAGCAGCTTAGGCGGCAGGGGGGAGACCCAGTACTTC.

V is TRBV3-1 (or the pseudogene TRBV3-2) and J is TRBJ2-2; a possible D gene is TRBD1 (6 bases). Between the trimmed V and J ends, which lost 3 bases and 2 bases, there was a span of 13 bases. CDR1 and CDR2 from the germline V gene are LGHDT and YNNKEL (reference sequence). There are 16 residues in the CDR3. In DNA, the CDR3 is TGTGCCAGCAGCCATTCCGGGACATTTAACACCGGGGAGCTGTTTTTT. Translation gives CASSHSGTFNTGELFF.

The genes are TRBV7-2 and TRBJ2-3; 7 bases line up with TRBD2. Germline lookup yields CDR1 SGHTA and CDR2 FQGNSA. The J segment lost 6 bases and the V segment lost 2 bases, leaving 5 bases of the junction unmatched. The CDR3 sequence is 14 residues long. The CDR3 spells CASSLKAGRDTQYF. The DNA of the CDR3 is TGTGCCAGCAGCTTAAAAGCGGGGAGGGATACGCAGTATTTT.

This rearrangement joins TRBV4-2 to TRBJ1-4, with D maybe TRBD1 (5 bases). Germline V lookup: CDR1 LGHNA, CDR2 YNFKEQ. Trimming took off 0 bases at V and 4 bases at J, with 21 bases between the two ends. The CDR3 extends over 19 amino acids. The CDR3 DNA reads TGTGCCAGCAGCCAAGATCGCAGGGCGGGGAGGTTGAGTAATGAAAAACTGTTTTTT. This gives the protein CASSQDRRAGRLSNEKLFF.

The chain carries TRBV3-1 (or the pseudogene TRBV3-2) and TRBJ1-6; TRBD1 agrees at 7 bases. The CDR3 spans 16 residues. CDR1 and CDR2 from the germline V gene are LGHDT and YNNKEL (reference sequence). Trimming removed 1 base from V and 4 bases from J; junction bases left unmatched: 4. CDR3 loop: CASSQVGGSYNSPLHF. CDR3 DNA: TGTGCCAGCAGCCAAGTAGGGGGCAGTTATAATTCACCCCTCCACTTT.

This chain joins TRBV6-6 and TRBJ1-2; no firm D call. Germline V lookup: CDR1 MNHNY, CDR2 SVGAGI (reference sequence). This CDR3 comprises 14 residues. Trimming removed 3 bases at V and 0 bases at J, with 8 bases between. CDR3 nucleotides: TGTGCCAGCAGTTATCTAACAGCTAACTATGGCTACACCTTC. This sequence encodes CASSYLTANYGYTF.

The genes are TRBV6-4 and TRBJ1-6; TRBD1 agrees at 7 bases. Germline loops: CDR1 MRHNA, CDR2 SNTAGT. J was trimmed by 6 bases and V by 6 bases; bases with no gene match: 14. This CDR3 is 17 amino acids long. CDR3 in DNA: TGTGCCAGCAGCCCATGGCCCCAGACAGGGTTTAATTCACCCCTCCACTTT. As protein: CASSPWPQTGFNSPLHF.

This clone was detected only a few times. The V and J genes are TRBV7-8 and TRBJ1-2; D may be TRBD1 (5 bases). Deletions cut 2 bases from V and 5 bases from J, with 9 bases between. The CDR3 sequence is 13 residues long. Germline V gene sequence: CDR1 SGHVS, CDR2 FQNEAQ. Written as DNA, the CDR3 is TGTGCCAGCAGCTTAACCCAGGGTTATGGCTACACCTTC. Translated: CASSLTQGYGYTF.

The chain employs TRBV19 and TRBJ1-2; D might be TRBD1 (6 bases). The CDR3 consists of 15 residues. Trimming took off 5 bases at V and 5 bases at J, with 18 bases between the two ends. The V gene's germline CDR1 is LNHDA and CDR2 SQIVND (reference sequence). This CDR3 reads CASSSSRGPTYGYTF. In DNA, the CDR3 is TGTGCCAGTAGTTCATCCAGGGGCCCAACTTATGGCTACACCTTC.

The chain is built from TRBV2 and TRBJ2-2; TRBD1 matches 8 bases. Germline loops: CDR1 SNHLY, CDR2 FYNNEI. V trimming: 6 bases; J trimming: 7 bases; junction bases outside the gene matches: 10. This CDR3 contains 15 residues. The CDR3: CASRREQGDGGELFF. The DNA for the CDR3 is TGTGCCAGCAGGAGAGAACAGGGGGATGGCGGGGAGCTGTTTTTT.

The chain links TRBV4-1 to TRBJ1-2; D is unresolved. The CDR3 runs to 15 residues. The germline V gene encodes CDR1 MGHRA and CDR2 YSYEKL. V was trimmed by 6 bases and J by 4 bases, leaving 18 bases between them. In nucleotides, the CDR3 is TGCGCCAGCAGTCCCGCAGATACCCCGGGCTATGGCTACACCTTC. This codes for CASSPADTPGYGYTF.

The rearrangement joins TRBV27 to TRBJ1-6; TRBD1 is a possible D gene (6 bases). The germline V gene has CDR1 MNHEY and CDR2 SMNVEV (reference sequence). V lost 2 bases, J lost 14 bases, and 13 bases lay in between. The length of the CDR3 is 13 residues. CDR3 loop: CASSLPGQHSLHF. The DNA for the CDR3 is TGTGCCAGCAGTTTACCAGGACAGCATTCCCTCCACTTT.

The chain recombines TRBV7-8 with TRBJ1-6; D remains unclear. V lost 4 bases and J 4 bases, leaving 11 bases between the germline ends. This CDR3 region has 15 residues. The germline gives CDR1 SGHVS, CDR2 FQNEAQ. CDR3 in DNA: TGTGCCAGCAGCTCCCAGGTTCTTTATAATTCACCCCTCCACTTT. Its translation: CASSSQVLYNSPLHF.

V usage is TRBV3-1 (or the pseudogene TRBV3-2) and J usage is TRBJ2-3, with D possibly being TRBD2 (7 bases). Trimming took off 5 bases at V and 1 base at J, with 13 bases between the two ends. The germline V gene has CDR1 LGHDT and CDR2 YNNKEL (reference sequence). There are 15 residues in the CDR3. CDR3 in amino acids: CASSNHGGRTDTQYF. The CDR3 coding sequence is TGTGCCAGCAGCAACCACGGGGGGCGCACAGATACGCAGTATTTT.

The chain carries TRBV12-3 or TRBV12-4 and TRBJ1-1, with D hard to call. The V gene lost 1 base and the J gene lost 11 bases, with 14 bases spanning the gap. The CDR3 loop spans 13 amino acids. The CDR3 DNA reads as TGTGCCAGCAGTTTAGGGAGAGGGATTGGGGCTTTCTTT. Its protein is CASSLGRGIGAFF.

The CDR3 region is CASRLRGPNTEAFF. The DNA for the CDR3 is TGTGCCAGCAGACTCAGGGGGCCGAACACTGAAGCTTTCTTT. The chain is built from TRBV3-1 (or the pseudogene TRBV3-2) and TRBJ1-1, with 8 bases fitting TRBD1. The CDR3 is made up of 14 amino acids. The germline V gene encodes CDR1 LGHDT and CDR2 YNNKEL (reference sequence). Losses at the gene ends were 6 bases for V and 1 base for J; bases not matched to a gene: 4.

The chain couples TRBV5-8 to TRBJ1-1; possible D gene TRBD1, 5 bases. Trimming took off 2 bases at V and 4 bases at J, with 21 bases between the two ends. This CDR3 region has 17 residues. The V gene's germline CDR1 is SGHTS and CDR2 YDEGEE. CDR3 in amino acids: CASSFRSLQASRTEAFF. CDR3 sequence (DNA): TGTGCCAGCAGCTTTCGCTCCTTACAGGCCTCCCGCACTGAAGCTTTCTTT.

CDR3 residues: CASRRDSNQPQHF. CDR3 nucleotides: TGTGCCAGCAGGCGGGATAGCAATCAGCCCCAGCATTTT. This sequence joins TRBV6-5 and TRBJ1-5; D gene uncertain. Germline V gene sequence: CDR1 MNHEY, CDR2 SVGAGI. Trimming took off 6 bases at V and 0 bases at J, with 6 bases between the two ends. The CDR3 covers 13 residues.

The chain employs TRBV19 and TRBJ2-7; D possibly corresponds to TRBD2 (5 bases). This CDR3 has 14 residues. Trimming left V 6 bases short and J 3 bases short, with 15 bases between. The germline V gene has CDR1 LNHDA and CDR2 SQIVND (reference sequence). CDR3 sequence (DNA): TGTGCCAGTAGCACCGGGATGTTAGGCTACGAGCAGTACTTC. Amino acids: CASSTGMLGYEQYF.

The V and J genes are TRBV7-8 and TRBJ1-1; D ambiguous. V lost 5 bases and J lost 0, with 10 bases in between. This CDR3 comprises 14 residues. Germline values: CDR1 SGHVS, CDR2 FQNEAQ. This CDR3 reads CASSALGVNTEAFF. CDR3 DNA: TGTGCCAGCAGCGCCCTAGGAGTGAACACTGAAGCTTTCTTT.